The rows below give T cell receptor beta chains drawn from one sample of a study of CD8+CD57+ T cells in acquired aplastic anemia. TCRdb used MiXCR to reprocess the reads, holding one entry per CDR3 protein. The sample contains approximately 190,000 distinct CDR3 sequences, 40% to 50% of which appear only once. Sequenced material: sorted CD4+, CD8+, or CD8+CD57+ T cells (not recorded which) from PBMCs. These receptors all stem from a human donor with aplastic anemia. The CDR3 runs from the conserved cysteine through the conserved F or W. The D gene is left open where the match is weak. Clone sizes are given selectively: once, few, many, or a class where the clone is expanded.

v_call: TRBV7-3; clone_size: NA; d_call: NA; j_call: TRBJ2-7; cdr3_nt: TGTGCCAGCAGCTCGGGGGTCGGGGACATCCAGTACTTC; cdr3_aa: CASSSGVGDIQYF
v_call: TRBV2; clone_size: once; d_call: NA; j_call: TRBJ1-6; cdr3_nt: TGTGCCAGCAGTGACAGGGTGGATAATAATTCACCCCTCCACTTT; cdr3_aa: CASSDRVDNNSPLHF
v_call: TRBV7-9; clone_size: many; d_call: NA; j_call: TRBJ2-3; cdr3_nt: TGTGCCAGCAGCTGGGACGCAGAGGCCACAGATACGCAGTATTTT; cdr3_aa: CASSWDAEATDTQYF
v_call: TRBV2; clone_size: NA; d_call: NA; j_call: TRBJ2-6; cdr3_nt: TGTGCCAGCGGGAGACAGTACTCTGGGGCCAACGTCCTGACTTTC; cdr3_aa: CASGRQYSGANVLTF
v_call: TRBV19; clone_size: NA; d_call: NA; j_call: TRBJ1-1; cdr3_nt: TGTGCCAGTAGTATAGATGGGGTCACTGAAGCTTTCTTT; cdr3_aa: CASSIDGVTEAFF
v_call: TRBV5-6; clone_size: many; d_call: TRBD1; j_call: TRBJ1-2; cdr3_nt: TGTGCCAGCAGCCCGACAGGGATCGAGAGTGGCTACACCTTC; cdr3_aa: CASSPTGIESGYTF
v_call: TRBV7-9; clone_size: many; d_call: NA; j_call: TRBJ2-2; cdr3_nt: TGTGCCAGCACCTTTTCCGGGACGTCCGGGGAGCTGTTTTTT; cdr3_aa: CASTFSGTSGELFF
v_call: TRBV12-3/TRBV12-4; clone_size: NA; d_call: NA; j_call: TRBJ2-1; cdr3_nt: TGTGCCAGCAGTTTGATTGCTGGACAGGGAGGGATCAATGAGCAGTTCTTC; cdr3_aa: CASSLIAGQGGINEQFF
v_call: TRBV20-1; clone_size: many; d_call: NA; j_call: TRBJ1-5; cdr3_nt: TGCAGGGACAACATAACGGCGGGGGCAGATGGATCGCCCCAGCATTTT; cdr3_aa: CRDNITAGADGSPQHF
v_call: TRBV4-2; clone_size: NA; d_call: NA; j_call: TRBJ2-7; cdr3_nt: TGTGCCAGCAGCCAACAGGGCTCCAGCTCCTACGAGCAGTACTTC; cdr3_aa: CASSQQGSSSYEQYF
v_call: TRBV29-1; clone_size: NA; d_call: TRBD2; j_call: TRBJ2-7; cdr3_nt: TGCAGCGTTATCCCTAGCGGGGGGAGCTCCTACGAGCAGTACTTC; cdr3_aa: CSVIPSGGSSYEQYF
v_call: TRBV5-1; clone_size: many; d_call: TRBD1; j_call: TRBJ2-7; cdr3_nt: TGCGCCAGCAGCGTGGGACAGGGGGCTTTCGAGCAGTACTTC; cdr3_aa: CASSVGQGAFEQYF
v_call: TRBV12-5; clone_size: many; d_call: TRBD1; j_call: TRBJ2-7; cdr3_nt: TGTGCTAGTGGTTTGGGTGACAGGGACGAGCAGTACTTC; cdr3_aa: CASGLGDRDEQYF
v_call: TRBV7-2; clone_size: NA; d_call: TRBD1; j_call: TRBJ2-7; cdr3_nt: TGTGCCAGCAGTTCCAGTCAGGGGGCGCCGGACGAGCAGTACTTC; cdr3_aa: CASSSSQGAPDEQYF
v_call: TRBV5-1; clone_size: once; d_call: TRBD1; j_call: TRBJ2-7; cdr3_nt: TGCGCCAGCAGCCCGGCTGGGACAGGGGGCGACGAGCAGTACTTC; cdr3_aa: CASSPAGTGGDEQYF
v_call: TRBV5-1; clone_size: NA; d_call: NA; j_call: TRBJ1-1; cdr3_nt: TGCGCCAGCAGCTTGGGGCGAACGAGCGCTGAAGCTTTCTTT; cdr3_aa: CASSLGRTSAEAFF
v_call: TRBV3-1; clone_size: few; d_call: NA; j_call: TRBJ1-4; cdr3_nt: TGTGCCAGCAGCCATCACGCGGGGCAAGGTGAAAAACTGTTTTTT; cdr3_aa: CASSHHAGQGEKLFF
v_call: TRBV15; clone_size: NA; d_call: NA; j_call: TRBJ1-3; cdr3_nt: TGTGCCACCAGCAGAGATTCGACATTTGGAACCACCATATATTTT; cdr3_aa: CATSRDSTFGTTIYF
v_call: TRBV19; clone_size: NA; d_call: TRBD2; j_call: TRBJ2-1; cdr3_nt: TGTGCCAGTAGTTTCGGACTAGTAGGCGATGAGCAGTTCTTC; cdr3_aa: CASSFGLVGDEQFF
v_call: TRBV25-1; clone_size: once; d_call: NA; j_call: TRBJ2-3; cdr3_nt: TGTGCCAGCAGGCAAGAGCGAAGTACCACAGATACGCAGTATTTT; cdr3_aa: CASRQERSTTDTQYF
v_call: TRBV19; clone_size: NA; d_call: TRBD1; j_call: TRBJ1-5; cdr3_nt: TGTGCCAGCAGCCCGAACCTCAGGGGGCCCGGGACCCAGCATTTT; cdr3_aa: CASSPNLRGPGTQHF
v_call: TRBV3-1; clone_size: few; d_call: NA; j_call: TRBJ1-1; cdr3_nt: TGTGCCAGCAGCCCCTCTCTTTCTTCCTTCACAGGGAGGGCTGAAGCTTTCTTT; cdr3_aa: CASSPSLSSFTGRAEAFF
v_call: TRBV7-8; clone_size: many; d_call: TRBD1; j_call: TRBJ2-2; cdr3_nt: TGTGCCAGCAGCCGACTCCGGGACAGGAGGGCCGGGGAGCTGTTTTTT; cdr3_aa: CASSRLRDRRAGELFF
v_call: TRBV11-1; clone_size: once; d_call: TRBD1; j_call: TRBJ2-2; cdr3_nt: TGTGCCAGCATCCAGCGCCAGGGGGTTTTCACCGGGGAGCTGTTTTTT; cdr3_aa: CASIQRQGVFTGELFF
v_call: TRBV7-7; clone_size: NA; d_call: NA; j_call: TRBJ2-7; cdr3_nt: TGTGCCAGCAGCTTAGCGGGCAGGGACTACGAGCAGTACTTC; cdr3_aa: CASSLAGRDYEQYF
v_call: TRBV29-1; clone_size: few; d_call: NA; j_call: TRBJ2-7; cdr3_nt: TGCAGCGTTGGGGACATAGGCGAGCAGTACTTC; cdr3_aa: CSVGDIGEQYF
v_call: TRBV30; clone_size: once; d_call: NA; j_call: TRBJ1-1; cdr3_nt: TGTGCCTTGGCCATGGATTACACTGAAGCTTTCTTT; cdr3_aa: CALAMDYTEAFF
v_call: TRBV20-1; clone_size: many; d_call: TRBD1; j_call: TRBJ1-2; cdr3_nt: TGCAGTGCTAGGTCGGACAGGTCCGGAGATGGCTACACCTTC; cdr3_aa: CSARSDRSGDGYTF
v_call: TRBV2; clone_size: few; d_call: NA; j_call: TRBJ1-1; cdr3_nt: TGTGCCAGCAGTACCAGCCGACGGCGAAACACTGAAGCTTTCTTT; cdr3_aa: CASSTSRRRNTEAFF
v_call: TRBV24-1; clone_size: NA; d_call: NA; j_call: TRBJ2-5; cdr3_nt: TGTGCCACCAGTGGAGGTAGCGAAGGGACCCTGTACTTC; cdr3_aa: CATSGGSEGTLYF
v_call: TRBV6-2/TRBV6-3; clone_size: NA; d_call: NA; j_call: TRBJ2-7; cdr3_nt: TGTGCCAGCAGACAGGGTTGGGAGCGGTACTTC; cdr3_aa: CASRQGWERYF
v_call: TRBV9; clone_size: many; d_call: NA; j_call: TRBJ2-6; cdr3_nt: TGTGCCAGCAGCGTATCTGTTAGAGCCAACGTCCTGACTTTC; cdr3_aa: CASSVSVRANVLTF
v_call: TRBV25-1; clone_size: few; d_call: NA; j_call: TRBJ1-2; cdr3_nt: TGTGCCAGCAGTGAAGGATGGGACTATGGCTACACCTTC; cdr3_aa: CASSEGWDYGYTF
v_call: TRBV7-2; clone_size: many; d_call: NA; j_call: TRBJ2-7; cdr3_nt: TGTGCCAGCAGCCCGCAGGGGGGGCAAGCCTACGAGCAGTACTTC; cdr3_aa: CASSPQGGQAYEQYF
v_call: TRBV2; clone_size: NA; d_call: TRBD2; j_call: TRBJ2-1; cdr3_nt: TGTGCCAGCAGATCCGGGGGGGCTAGCGGGAATGACAATGAGCAGTTCTTC; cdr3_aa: CASRSGGASGNDNEQFF
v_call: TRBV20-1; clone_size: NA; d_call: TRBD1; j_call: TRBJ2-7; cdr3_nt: TGCAATGCATACGAAGGGACAGGGTACTACGAGCAGTACTTC; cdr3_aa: CNAYEGTGYYEQYF
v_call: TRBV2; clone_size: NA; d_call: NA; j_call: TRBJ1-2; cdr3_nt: TGTGCCAGCAGTGAAGCGCGAGGCTACACCTTC; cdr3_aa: CASSEARGYTF
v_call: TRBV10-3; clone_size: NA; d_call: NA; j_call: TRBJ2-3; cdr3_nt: TGTGCCAGCAACCGGGACGAAGGCACAGATACGCAGTATTTT; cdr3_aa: CASNRDEGTDTQYF
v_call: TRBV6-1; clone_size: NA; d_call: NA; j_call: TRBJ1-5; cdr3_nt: TGTGCCAGCAGCCTGGGACCGCTTGTAGGTCAGCCCCAGCATTTT; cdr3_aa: CASSLGPLVGQPQHF
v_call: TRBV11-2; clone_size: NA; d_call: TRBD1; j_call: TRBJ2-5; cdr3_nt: TGTGCCAGCAGCCCGACAGGGGGCGAGACCCAGTACTTC; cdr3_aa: CASSPTGGETQYF
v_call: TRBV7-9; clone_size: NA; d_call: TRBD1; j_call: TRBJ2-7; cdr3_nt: TGTGCCAGCAGCCAAACAGGGGGTTACGAGCAGTACTTC; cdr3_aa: CASSQTGGYEQYF
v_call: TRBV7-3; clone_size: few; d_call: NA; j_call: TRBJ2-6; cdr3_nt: TGTGCCAGCAGCCGAGCTCTGTCTGGGGCCAACGTCCTGACTTTC; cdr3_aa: CASSRALSGANVLTF
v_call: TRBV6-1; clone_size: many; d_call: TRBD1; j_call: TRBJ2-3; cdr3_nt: TGTGCCAGCAGAGACAGGGTAGATACGCAGTATTTT; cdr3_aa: CASRDRVDTQYF
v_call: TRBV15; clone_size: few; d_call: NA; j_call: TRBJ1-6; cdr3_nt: TGTGCCACCAGCAGAGATTGGAATTCACCCCTCCACTTT; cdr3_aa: CATSRDWNSPLHF
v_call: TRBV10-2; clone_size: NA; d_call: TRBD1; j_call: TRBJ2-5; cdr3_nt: TGCGCCAGCAGAAGGGGGCATCAAGAGACCCAGTACTTC; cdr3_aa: CASRRGHQETQYF
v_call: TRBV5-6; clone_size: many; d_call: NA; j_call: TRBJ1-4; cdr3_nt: TGTGCCAGCAGCTTCCGAAATAATGAAAAACTGTTTTTT; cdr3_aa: CASSFRNNEKLFF
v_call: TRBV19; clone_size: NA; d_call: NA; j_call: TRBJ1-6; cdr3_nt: TGTGCCTCCGAACTGGGGGCGAGGAATTCACCCCTCCACTTT; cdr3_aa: CASELGARNSPLHF
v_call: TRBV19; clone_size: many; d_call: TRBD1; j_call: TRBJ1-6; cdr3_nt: TGTGCCAGTAGTACCCTGGGAGGGGACAGTTCACCCCTCCACTTT; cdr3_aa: CASSTLGGDSSPLHF
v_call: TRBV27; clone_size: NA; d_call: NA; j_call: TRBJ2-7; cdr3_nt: TGTGCCAGCAGTTTATCGGTAGGGAATGAGCAGTACTTC; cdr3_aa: CASSLSVGNEQYF
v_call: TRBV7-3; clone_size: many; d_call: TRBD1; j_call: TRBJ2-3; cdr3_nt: TGTGCCAGCAGTCGGACCGGGACAGGCGAGTATACGCAGTATTTT; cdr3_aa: CASSRTGTGEYTQYF
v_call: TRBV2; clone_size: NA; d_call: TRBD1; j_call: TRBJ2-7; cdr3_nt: TGTGCCAGCCTACAGGGGGCCTACGAGCAGTACTTC; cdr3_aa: CASLQGAYEQYF
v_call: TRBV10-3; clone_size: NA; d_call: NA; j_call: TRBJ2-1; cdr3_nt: TGTGCCATCAGTGAGCCGTCGGGGTCAAGGCAGTTCTTC; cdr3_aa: CAISEPSGSRQFF
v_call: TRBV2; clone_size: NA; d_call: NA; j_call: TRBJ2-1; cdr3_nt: TGTGCCAGCAGTGAAGTCAGCTACAATGAGCAGTTCTTC; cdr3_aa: CASSEVSYNEQFF
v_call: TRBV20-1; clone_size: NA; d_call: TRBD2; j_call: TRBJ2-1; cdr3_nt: TGCAGTGCTAATAGCGGGCCCGCCAATGAGCAGTTCTTC; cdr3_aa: CSANSGPANEQFF
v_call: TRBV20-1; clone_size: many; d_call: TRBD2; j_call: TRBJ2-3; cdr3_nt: TGCAGTGCTCGACCTACTAGCGGGAGTAGAGATACGCAGTATTTT; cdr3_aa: CSARPTSGSRDTQYF